A single sample is the source of the 10 T cell receptor beta chains below, sequenced in a study of T cell repertoires in cytomegalovirus infection. TCRdb reprocessed the reads with MiXCR, giving one entry per CDR3 protein. This sample has 110,000 or so distinct CDR3 sequences, with around 31% found just once. These receptors are not linked to any known antigen. The sequencing used CD8+ T cells from cultured PBMCs, collected from culture after CMV antigen stimulation. The receptors shown here come from a human donor in good health (CMV status not recorded). Some clones in this sample may be carry-over from other donors' samples.

The V and J genes are TRBV20-1 and TRBJ1-2; maybe TRBD1 (5 bases). V dropped 0 bases and J dropped 3 bases, with 11 bases sitting between them. The germline gives CDR1 DFQATT, CDR2 SNEGSKA (reference sequence). The CDR3 length is 14 residues. CDR3 nucleotides: TGCAGTGCTAGAGATTTGGACACCCACTATGGCTACACCTTC. This sequence encodes CSARDLDTHYGYTF.

V usage is TRBV19 and J usage is TRBJ2-6; D gene ambiguous. CDR1 and CDR2 (germline): LNHDA, SQIVND (reference sequence). CDR3 size: 12 residues. V was trimmed by 6 bases and J by 2 bases, leaving 2 bases between them. DNA for the CDR3: TGTGCCAGTAGGACTGGGGCCAACGTCCTGACTTTC. It is translated as CASRTGANVLTF. Full variable domain (rest looked up from reference TRBV19 and TRBJ2-6): DGGITQSPKYLFRKEGQNVTLSCEQNLNHDAMYWYRQDPGQGLRLIYYSQIVNDFQKGDIAEGYSVSREKKESFPLTVTSAQKNPTAFYLCASRTGANVLTFGAGSRLTVL.

This clonotype was seen only a few times. The V gene is TRBV4-2, the J gene TRBJ2-2, with 8 bases aligning to TRBD1. Germline-derived CDR1 and CDR2 are LGHNA and YNFKEQ. Germline trimming cut 5 bases from V and 4 bases from J; bases unmatched to any gene: 9. The CDR3 is 16 residues long. CDR3 amino acids: CASSERDRLSTGELFF. The CDR3, as DNA: TGTGCCAGCAGCGAGAGGGACAGGCTTAGCACCGGGGAGCTGTTTTTT.

This clonotype appeared many times. The V and J genes are TRBV20-1 and TRBJ1-5; D unresolved. The germline V gene encodes CDR1 DFQATT and CDR2 SNEGSKA (reference sequence). The V end was cut by 7 bases, the J end by 0 bases, with 16 bases between. This CDR3 is 15 amino acids long. CDR3 coding DNA: TGCAGTGTTCTACGGGCTAGTTATAGCAATCAGCCCCAGCATTTT. As protein: CSVLRASYSNQPQHF.

The gene calls are TRBV5-6 and TRBJ1-2; no clear D gene. The V end was cut by 0 bases, the J end by 7 bases, with 7 bases between. The CDR3 length is 12 residues. Germline CDR1 reads SGHDT; CDR2 reads YYEEEE. The CDR3 loop is CASSLALSGYTF. The CDR3 bases are TGTGCCAGCAGCTTGGCCTTAAGTGGCTACACCTTC.

The chain has TRBV7-6 and TRBJ2-1, with D perhaps matching TRBD1 (5 bases). From germline, CDR1 is SGHVS and CDR2 FNYEAQ. V gave up 5 bases and J gave up 1 base, with 18 bases separating them. The CDR3 runs to 17 residues. The CDR3 loop reads CASSLDDRQNSYNEQFF. CDR3 sequence (DNA): TGTGCCAGCAGCCTCGACGACAGACAAAATTCCTACAATGAGCAGTTCTTC.

The genes are TRBV9 and TRBJ2-1; no clear D. The CDR3 extends over 14 amino acids. V was cut by 0 bases and J by 5 bases, with 9 bases left in between. Germline V gene lookup returns CDR1 SGDLS and CDR2 YYNGEE. Here the CDR3 DNA reads TGTGCCAGCAGCGTAGCCGGAACCAACAATGAGCAGTTCTTC. As protein: CASSVAGTNNEQFF.

This clonotype was counted between two and nine times. This chain joins TRBV7-9 and TRBJ1-5; 8 nucleotides agree with TRBD1. CDR1 and CDR2 (germline): SEHNR, FQNEAQ (reference sequence). This CDR3 is built from 17 residues. The V and J ends lost 5 bases and 5 bases, in that order; junction bases with no gene match: 14. CDR3 in amino acids: CASSPSPSRGLYQPQHF. CDR3 nucleotide sequence: TGTGCCAGCAGCCCTAGTCCCAGCAGGGGGCTTTATCAGCCCCAGCATTTT.

The J gene is TRBJ2-3, the V gene TRBV11-3; 8 nucleotides agree with TRBD1. CDR1 SGHNT and CDR2 YENEEA come from the germline V gene. The V gene end was trimmed by 4 bases and the J gene end by 6 bases; junction bases not matched to a gene: 6. The CDR3 is made up of 14 amino acids. This CDR3 is CASSSRTGTDTQYF. CDR3 nucleotides: TGTGCCAGCAGCTCCCGGACAGGGACGGATACGCAGTATTTT.

This clonotype was seen a handful of times. V gene TRBV28 combines with J gene TRBJ1-2; D remains unclear. Trimming left V 8 bases short and J 0 bases short, with 4 bases between. Germline assignment: CDR1 MDHEN and CDR2 SYDVKM. The CDR3 totals 11 residues. This CDR3 is CASVANYGYTF. DNA for the CDR3: TGTGCCAGCGTAGCTAACTATGGCTACACCTTC.